What follows are 9 T cell receptor beta chains derived from one specimen sequenced in a study of vaccination effects on CD4 cells after COVID-19 (dated by TCRdb to the early 2020s). These receptors' antigens are unknown. To identify antigen-specific CD4+ T cell clonotypes by their expansion, the ViraFEST assay first stimulated PBMC with viral peptide pools and then applied TCR sequencing. After about 10 days of culture, CD4+ T cells were isolated with the EasySep CD4+ T cell isolation kit. The library relied on the immunoSEQ multiplex PCR assay. TCRdb took this table from immuneACCESS and kept in-frame rearrangements with V and J called. Such tables lack part of the clones; where checked against another copy, unresolved V genes explain under half of the gap, and the rest is unexplained. A total of approximately 82,000 clones appear in this sample, around 70% of them only once. The ten largest make up 1.5% to 2% of the sample.

Sample: CD4+ T cells from PBMCs cultured with HCoV-229E spike peptides, taken before COVID-19 vaccination. Read against the paper, the sample's cell subset or site label means: HCoV-229E spike overlapping peptide pool stimulation. These TCRs come from a human donor who received a COVID-19 vaccine.

The chain uses TRBV2 and TRBJ2-2, with 8 bases fitting TRBD1. CDR3 size: 12 residues. Germline values: CDR1 SNHLY, CDR2 FYNNEI. V dropped 11 bases and J dropped 1; count of bases not matched to a gene: 0. The CDR3 spells CAGTGNTGELFF. CDR3 bases: TGTGCCGGGACAGGGAACACCGGGGAGCTGTTTTTT.

V is TRBV20-1 and J is TRBJ2-5; maybe TRBD1 (6 bases). Germline V gene data show CDR1 as DFQATT and CDR2 as SNEGSKA (reference sequence). This CDR3 is 11 amino acids long. The CDR3 sequence: CRSTGKETQYF. For the CDR3, the DNA is TGCAGGTCTACAGGGAAGGAGACCCAGTACTTC.

The chain carries TRBV27 and TRBJ1-3; TRBD1 agrees at 9 bases. The ends lost 8 bases at V and 4 bases at J; junction bases unmatched: 6. CDR1 MNHEY and CDR2 SMNVEV come from the germline V gene (reference sequence). The CDR3 covers 14 residues. The CDR3 is CASRGTGQGNTIYF. Here the CDR3 DNA reads TGTGCCAGCCGAGGGACAGGGCAAGGAAACACCATATATTTT.

This clone was counted a few times. The genes are TRBV19 and TRBJ1-4, with a weak D call TRBD1 (5 bases). Trimming took off 3 bases at V and 7 bases at J, with 33 bases between the two ends. Per the germline V gene, CDR1 is LNHDA and CDR2 is SQIVND (reference sequence). The CDR3 extends over 21 amino acids. Here the CDR3 reads CASSIILGRGGSRGVGEKLFF. CDR3 DNA sequence: TGTGCCAGTAGTATTATCCTCGGTCGCGGGGGAAGCCGTGGCGTTGGTGAAAAACTGTTTTTT.

The CDR3 region has the DNA TGTGCCAGCAGTTACTCTGTAGGTACAATGAACACTGAAGCTTTCTTT. Its translation is CASSYSVGTMNTEAFF. V is TRBV6-5 and J is TRBJ1-1; D gene ambiguous. The CDR3 consists of 16 residues. The ends were cut back, 0 bases at V and 0 bases at J, with 11 bases in the middle. Per germline, CDR1 MNHEY and CDR2 SVGAGI.

The CDR3 region has the DNA TGTGCCTGGGCGTGGAATCCCCGTCCAGGGGCCAAAAACATTCAGTACTTC. It yields the protein CAWAWNPRPGAKNIQYF. This chain joins TRBV30 and TRBJ2-4; a possible D gene is TRBD1 (5 bases). CDR1 is GTSNPN and CDR2 is SVGIG in the germline V gene (reference sequence). The V gene lost 5 bases and the J gene lost 1 base, with 21 bases spanning the gap. The CDR3 is made up of 17 amino acids.

The chain couples TRBV10-3 to TRBJ2-1, with D possibly TRBD2 on 5 matching bases. This CDR3 has 14 residues. CDR1 ENHRY and CDR2 SYGVKD come from the germline V gene. Trimming took 3 bases from V and 1 from J, leaving 7 bases between them. The CDR3 DNA reads as TGTGCCATCAGTGAAGGAGGATCCTACAATGAGCAGTTCTTC. Its protein product is CAISEGGSYNEQFF.

The chain is built from TRBV21-1 and TRBJ2-7; the table's TRBD1 call for D was not verified on the DNA. TRBV21-1 is shown as a pseudogene. The CDR3 has 18 residues. CDR3 in DNA: TGTGCCAGCAGCCCGACTGAGACCACAGGGCCGAGCTCCTACGAGCAGTACGTC. Translated, it gives CASSPTETTGPSSYEQYV.

This clone was seen a single time. The chain couples TRBV6-5 to TRBJ2-1; no clear D gene. Germline CDR1 and CDR2: MNHEY and SVGAGI. The CDR3 loop spans 13 amino acids. V dropped 8 bases and J dropped 0 bases, with 8 bases sitting between them. The CDR3 is CASSPNSYNEQFF. The CDR3 bases are TGTGCCAGCTCTCCCAACTCCTACAATGAGCAGTTCTTC.